This T cell receptor (beta chain) is drawn from a study of blood T cells in healthy people across ages. This clonotype was counted only a few times. The authors ran a second PCR of about 7 to 11 cycles using a sample-barcoded 5' primer and a J-beta primer mix. TCRdb fed the 5' RACE reads into MiXCR, producing one record per CDR3 protein. This repertoire shows about 1.7 million distinct CDR3 sequences, roughly 30% found once; its top ten account for over 7%. Germline V gene sequence: CDR1 DFQATT, CDR2 SNEGSKA (reference sequence). Trimming removed 3 bases from V and 5 bases from J, with 14 bases in between. The CDR3 consists of 14 residues.

The receptor comes from a woman between 25 and 40 years old in good health. The chain joins TRBV20-1 to TRBJ2-1; weak D call: TRBD1 (6 bases). The sample consisted of blood. CDR3 nucleotides: TGCAGTGCTAGGCCAGGGGCTGGGGACAATGAGCAGTTCTTC. It encodes CSARPGAGDNEQFF.